These 21 T cell receptor beta chains were sequenced from one sample in a study of shared clonotypes between healthy human individuals. Assay used: immunoSEQ multiplex PCR; TCRdb lists only in-frame clones, some missing. Of 650,000 to 800,000 clones listed, 55% to 75% were seen once; the top ten hold under 2%. What was sequenced was memory CD4+ T cells sorted from blood. Subset specified: CD45RA-negative fraction. These receptors all come from a woman aged 25 to 39 in good health.

The V call is TRBV18, the J call TRBJ2-1; TRBD1 matches 8 bases. CDR3 length equals 14 residues. Germline assignment: CDR1 KGHSH and CDR2 LQKENI. Trimming removed 3 bases from V and 9 bases from J; junction bases left unmatched: 7. In nucleotides, the CDR3 is TGTGCCAGCTCACCCCAGGGGGCGGTTGGTGAGCAGTTCTTC. Translation: CASSPQGAVGEQFF.

Points on this clone: Other DNA variants within this sample encode the same CDR3. This chain uses TRBV5-6 with TRBJ2-7; unclear D gene. Germline V gene lookup returns CDR1 SGHDT and CDR2 YYEEEE. The CDR3 contains 11 residues. The V gene lost 2 bases and the J gene lost 4 bases, with 4 bases spanning the gap. CDR3 DNA: TGTGCCAGCAGCTTCCTATACGAGCAGTACTTC. Amino acid sequence: CASSFLYEQYF.

The genes are TRBV16 and TRBJ1-2, with TRBD1 as a possible D gene (5 bases). The CDR3 length is 15 residues. V was trimmed by 6 bases and J by 3 bases, leaving 17 bases between them. CDR1 KGHSY and CDR2 FQNENV come from the germline V gene. CDR3: CASSRNQGGDYGYTF. Here the CDR3 DNA reads TGTGCCAGCAGTCGCAACCAGGGAGGGGACTATGGCTACACCTTC.

J is TRBJ1-1 and V is TRBV11-2; no definite D call. The germline V gene encodes CDR1 SGHAT and CDR2 FQNNGV. V gave up 5 bases and J gave up 2 bases, with 15 bases separating them. This CDR3 has 15 amino acids. CDR3 in DNA: TGTGCCAGCAGCCAAACAGATAGGGCCAACACTGAAGCTTTCTTT. As protein: CASSQTDRANTEAFF.

This clone was seen a few times. The chain is built from TRBV4-1 and TRBJ1-6; D gene unclear. CDR1 and CDR2 from the germline V gene are MGHRA and YSYEKL. The CDR3 spans 13 residues. Trimming removed 0 bases from V and 7 bases from J, with 4 bases in between. The CDR3 DNA reads as TGCGCCAGCAGCCAAGAGTACAATTCACCCCTCCACTTT. Encoded protein: CASSQEYNSPLHF.

The CDR3 is CASSEVSGSSETQYF. In DNA form, the CDR3 reads TGCGCCAGCAGTGAGGTTAGCGGGAGCAGTGAGACCCAGTACTTC. The chain has TRBV5-1 and TRBJ2-5, with 9 bases that match TRBD2. J was trimmed by 5 bases and V by 5 bases; bases with no gene match: 10. The germline V gene has CDR1 SGHRS and CDR2 YFSETQ. CDR3 length: 15 residues.

On this clone itself: Other DNA sequences of this sample code for an identical CDR3. This rearrangement joins TRBV13 to TRBJ2-7; D perhaps matches TRBD2 (6 bases). Germline lookup yields CDR1 PRHDT and CDR2 FYEKMQ (reference sequence). V shed 5 bases and J shed 4 bases, with 15 bases lying between them. The CDR3 spans 14 residues. The chain's CDR3 is CASSRTSGRYEQYF. CDR3 in DNA: TGTGCCAGCAGCCGGACCAGCGGGCGTTACGAGCAGTACTTC.

The rearrangement joins TRBV28 to TRBJ2-1, with 9 bases that match TRBD2. Germline V gene sequence: CDR1 MDHEN, CDR2 SYDVKM. The V and J ends lost 1 base and 7 bases, in that order; junction bases with no gene match: 5. The CDR3 length is 15 residues. CDR3 sequence reads: CASSLSSGIRNEQFF. The CDR3 nucleotides are TGTGCCAGCAGTTTATCTAGCGGGATTCGGAATGAGCAGTTCTTC.

In its sample, this clone was seen many times. The V and J genes are TRBV6-4 and TRBJ2-3; 7 nucleotides line up with TRBD2. This CDR3 comprises 13 residues. Trimming cost V 6 bases and J 6 bases; bases outside gene matches: 6. The V gene's germline CDR1 is MRHNA and CDR2 SNTAGT. The CDR3 loop reads CASSLSGTDTQYF. The CDR3 region has the DNA TGTGCCAGCAGCCTAAGCGGGACGGATACGCAGTATTTT.

The V and J genes are TRBV7-7 and TRBJ2-1; the D gene is possibly TRBD2 (6 bases). The germline V gene has CDR1 SSHAT and CDR2 FNYEAQ (reference sequence). This CDR3 spans 13 amino acids. Trimming cost V 3 bases and J 9 bases, with 12 bases left between them. Written as DNA, the CDR3 is TGTGCCAGCAGCTTGGATCGGGAGAGTGAGCAGTTCTTC. Its protein product is CASSLDRESEQFF.

V is TRBV6-1 and J is TRBJ1-5; D perhaps matches TRBD1 (5 bases). V lost 3 bases and J 4 bases, leaving 16 bases between the germline ends. CDR3 length: 16 residues. Germline-derived CDR1 and CDR2 are MNHNS and SASEGT. As DNA, the CDR3 is TGTGCCAGCAGTGAGATGTCAGGGAGGACGAATCAGCCCCAGCATTTT. This translates into CASSEMSGRTNQPQHF.

This clone was counted a single time. The chain employs TRBV28 and TRBJ2-6, with D possibly called TRBD1 or TRBD2 (5 bases each). Trimming pared 7 bases from V and 1 base from J, leaving 11 bases between. This CDR3 has 15 amino acids. The germline V gene has CDR1 MDHEN and CDR2 SYDVKM. The CDR3 bases are TGTGCCAGCAATCATGGGGGTTCTGGGGCCAACGTCCTGACTTTC. Translated, it gives CASNHGGSGANVLTF.

The rearrangement joins TRBV6-1 to TRBJ2-1; 15 bases map to TRBD2. Trimming removed 4 bases from V and 6 bases from J; junction bases left unmatched: 4. Looked up from germline, CDR1 is MNHNS and CDR2 is SASEGT. The CDR3 has 16 residues. CDR3 DNA sequence: TGTGCCAGCAGTGGGGGACTAGCGGGAGGCGGCAATGAGCAGTTCTTC. This codes for CASSGGLAGGGNEQFF.

The J gene is TRBJ2-6, the V gene TRBV27, with 7 nucleotides matching TRBD2. CDR1 is MNHEY and CDR2 is SMNVEV in the germline V gene (reference sequence). V trimming: 8 bases; J trimming: 4 bases; junction bases outside the gene matches: 11. This CDR3 contains 16 residues. In DNA form, the CDR3 reads TGTGCCAGCCAGGACCGCGGGGGTTCAGGGGCCAACGTCCTGACTTTC. Translated: CASQDRGGSGANVLTF. Variable domain in full (rest from reference TRBV27 and TRBJ2-6): EAQVTQNPRYLITVTGKKLTVTCSQNMNHEYMSWYRQDPGLGLRQIYYSMNVEVTDKGDVPEGYKVSRKEKRNFPLILESPSPNQTSLYFCASQDRGGSGANVLTFGAGSRLTVL.

The rearrangement uses TRBV2 and TRBJ1-1, with D possibly matching TRBD1 (5 bases). The CDR3 loop spans 11 amino acids. V dropped 1 base and J dropped 10 bases, with 7 bases sitting between them. Germline CDR1 reads SNHLY; CDR2 reads FYNNEI. CDR3 in DNA: TGTGCCAGCAGTGAAGAGGGGAGAGCTTTCTTT. Its protein is CASSEEGRAFF.

This clone was seen only a few times. The genes are TRBV6-5 and TRBJ2-1; D may match TRBD1 or TRBD2 (5 bases each). Germline CDR1 reads MNHEY; CDR2 reads SVGAGI. The CDR3 has 15 amino acids. V lost 5 bases and J 1 base, leaving 12 bases between the germline ends. This CDR3 reads CASSPGTRSYNEQFF. The CDR3, as DNA: TGTGCCAGCAGTCCTGGGACCCGGTCCTACAATGAGCAGTTCTTC.

This clone has more than one count but fewer than ten. With a far larger clone one base away, a read error is the likely cause. This same CDR3 is encoded by further DNA sequences in the sample. This CDR3 reads CASSLTGNTEAFF. CDR3 nucleotides: TGTGCCAGCAGCCTGACAGGGAACACTGAAGCTTTCTTT. The chain uses TRBV7-9 and TRBJ1-1, with D possibly being TRBD1 (6 bases). Trimming cost V 5 bases and J 1 base, with 8 bases left between them. CDR3 length: 13 residues. Germline loops: CDR1 SEHNR, CDR2 FQNEAQ (reference sequence). The whole variable domain, remainder taken from reference TRBV7-9 and TRBJ1-1, is DTGVSQNPRHKITKRGQNVTFRCDPISEHNRLYWYRQTLGQGPEFLTYFQNEAQLEKSRLLSDRFSAERPKGSFSTLEIQRTEQGDSAMYLCASSLTGNTEAFFGQGTRLTVV.

The V and J genes are TRBV7-6 and TRBJ2-7; TRBD2 aligns across 13 bases. The V and J ends lost 3 bases and 1 base, in that order; junction bases with no gene match: 12. The CDR3 runs 19 residues. Germline CDR1 reads SGHVS; CDR2 reads FNYEAQ. Here the CDR3 reads CASSLTWTSGSTGSYEQYF. CDR3 sequence (DNA): TGTGCCAGCAGCTTGACTTGGACTAGCGGGAGTACAGGTTCCTACGAGCAGTACTTC.

The genes are TRBV19 and TRBJ1-1, with D unclear. The germline CDR1 and CDR2 sequences are LNHDA and SQIVND (reference sequence). V gave up 4 bases and J gave up 0 bases, with 9 bases separating them. CDR3 length equals 14 residues. The CDR3 region has the DNA TGTGCCAGTAGTAGAAGACAAGTGAACACTGAAGCTTTCTTT. Its protein product is CASSRRQVNTEAFF.

To note about this clone: A much more abundant neighbour one base away suggests this may be a read error. Other DNA sequences in this sample translate to the same CDR3. The J gene is TRBJ1-3, the V gene TRBV5-1; no definite D call. Per the germline V gene, CDR1 is SGHRS and CDR2 is YFSETQ. V was clipped by 0 bases and J by 1 base, with 2 bases between them. The CDR3 covers 13 residues. The CDR3 is CASSLGSGNTIYF. For the CDR3, the DNA is TGCGCCAGCAGCTTGGGGTCTGGAAACACCATATATTTT.

The CDR3, as DNA: TGTGCCAGCAGTTTATCGGGGGAGGGGGACATTCAGTACTTC. It specifies CASSLSGEGDIQYF. The V and J genes are TRBV28 and TRBJ2-4; the D gene is possibly TRBD2 (7 bases). From germline, CDR1 is MDHEN and CDR2 SYDVKM. The length of the CDR3 is 14 residues. V was shortened by 1 base and J by 8 bases, with 12 bases between the two germline ends.